The 24 T cell receptor beta chains given below trace back to one sample, sequenced in a study of radiotherapy plus CTLA-4 blockade in lung cancer. Measured with immunoSEQ multiplex PCR; TCRdb has only the in-frame clones, and not every one. The sample gives 90,000 or so clones, about 90% of which show up once; approximately 2% is in the top ten. The starting material was peripheral blood, obtained from a patient treated with radiotherapy plus ipilimumab. Receptors were obtained from a human donor with non-small cell lung cancer who had a partial response to radiotherapy plus ipilimumab.

Sample share makes this clone medium-sized. The rearrangement links TRBV6-6 to TRBJ1-1; TRBD1 is a possible D gene (6 bases). Deletions cut 6 bases from V and 8 bases from J, with 10 bases between. There are 11 residues in the CDR3. Per germline, CDR1 MNHNY and CDR2 SVGAGI (reference sequence). CDR3 sequence reads: CASRRDREAFF. CDR3 in DNA: TGTGCCAGCAGGAGAGACAGGGAAGCTTTCTTT.

This clone was detected a few times. The chain joins TRBV14 to TRBJ2-3; D uncertain. The CDR3 totals 12 residues. In germline, CDR1 is SGHDN, CDR2 FVKESK. V lost 4 bases, J lost 3 bases, and 5 bases lay in between. The CDR3 DNA reads TGTGCCAGCAGCCCCGGGACAGATACGCAGTATTTT. It is translated as CASSPGTDTQYF.

The rearrangement joins TRBV28 to TRBJ2-7, with a weak D call TRBD1 (5 bases). CDR1 is MDHEN, CDR2 SYDVKM, per germline. With 5 bases removed from V and 3 bases from J, the gap between germline ends came to 8 bases. CDR3 length: 12 amino acids. The CDR3 spells CASSNRFYEQYV. The CDR3 DNA reads TGTGCCAGCAGTAACAGGTTCTACGAGCAGTACGTC.

This clone was observed a handful of times. The CDR3 DNA sequence: TGTGCCTGGAGTATACCAGAGAACCGGGACAGGGTGCACACCGGGGAGCTGTTTTTT. Translating it yields CAWSIPENRDRVHTGELFF. J is TRBJ2-2 and V is TRBV30, with 9 bases identical to TRBD1. Germline-derived CDR1 and CDR2 are GTSNPN and SVGIG (reference sequence). CDR3 length: 19 residues. Trimming removed 2 bases from V and 3 bases from J; junction bases left unmatched: 16.

The chain couples TRBV27 to TRBJ2-3; 11 bases are a match to TRBD2. This CDR3 spans 15 amino acids. The germline gives CDR1 MNHEY, CDR2 SMNVEV (reference sequence). V lost 3 bases, J lost 3 bases, and 2 bases stayed unmatched. The CDR3 region has the DNA TGTGCCAGCAGTTTTAGCGGGAGGGAAACAGATACGCAGTATTTT. Translation: CASSFSGRETDTQYF.

This chain links TRBV11-1 with TRBJ2-1, with 8 nucleotides matching TRBD2. Germline values: CDR1 SGHAT, CDR2 FQDESV (reference sequence). Germline trimming cut 5 bases from V and 8 bases from J; bases unmatched to any gene: 8. CDR3 length: 14 amino acids. CDR3 DNA: TGTGCCAGCAGCCCGTGGACTAGCTTCGATGAGCAGTTCTTC. It is translated as CASSPWTSFDEQFF. Full variable domain (missing parts from reference TRBV11-1 and TRBJ2-1): EAEVAQSPRYKITEKSQAVAFWCDPISGHATLYWYRQILGQGPELLVQFQDESVVDDSQLPKDRFSAERLKGVDSTLKIQPAELGDSAMYLCASSPWTSFDEQFFGPGTRLTVL.

This clone was found a few times. The chain uses TRBV27 and TRBJ2-1, with 8 positions matching TRBD2. Per the germline V gene, CDR1 is MNHEY and CDR2 is SMNVEV (reference sequence). The length of the CDR3 is 15 residues. V gave up 5 bases and J gave up 9 bases; unmatched junction bases: 12. CDR3 DNA: TGTGCCAGCAGTGACTCAAGGGGCGGGGGGAGTGAGCAGTTCTTC. Amino acid sequence: CASSDSRGGGSEQFF.

This clone showed up just a few times. This sequence joins TRBV7-2 and TRBJ2-5; 7 bases align to TRBD1. The CDR3 loop spans 16 amino acids. J gave up 5 bases and V 1 base, and 10 bases lay outside the gene matches. The germline gives CDR1 SGHTA, CDR2 FQGNSA. This CDR3 is CASSLGSQGVFETQYF. CDR3 DNA sequence: TGTGCCAGCAGCTTAGGGAGTCAGGGGGTGTTCGAGACCCAGTACTTC.

V and J are TRBV5-5 and TRBJ2-7, with 13 bases identical to TRBD2. Germline V gene lookup returns CDR1 SGHKS and CDR2 YYEKEE (reference sequence). This CDR3 is built from 15 residues. The junction had 4 bases not matched to a gene; V was cut back by 1 base and J by 6 bases. The CDR3 spells CASSLTSGRGSEQYF. The CDR3 nucleotides are TGTGCCAGCAGCTTGACTAGCGGGAGGGGAAGCGAGCAGTACTTC.

The chain recombines TRBV5-1 with TRBJ2-2, with 11 bases matching TRBD1. J was trimmed by 5 bases and V by 4 bases; bases with no gene match: 4. CDR3 length equals 15 residues. Germline V gives CDR1 SGHRS, CDR2 YFSETQ. The CDR3 bases are TGCGCCAGCAGCCCAAGGGACAGGGGGACCGGGGAGCTGTTTTTT. This codes for CASSPRDRGTGELFF.

The V and J genes are TRBV28 and TRBJ1-1, with a weak D call TRBD1 (6 bases). Germline CDR1 and CDR2: MDHEN and SYDVKM. V lost 5 bases and J lost 0, with 13 bases in between. The CDR3 extends over 15 amino acids. This chain's CDR3 is CASSLQGPMNTEAFF. The CDR3 DNA sequence: TGTGCCAGCAGTCTCCAGGGGCCTATGAACACTGAAGCTTTCTTT. Supplemented by reference TRBV28 and TRBJ1-1, the full variable domain reads DVKVTQSSRYLVKRTGEKVFLECVQDMDHENMFWYRQDPGLGLRLIYFSYDVKMKEKGDIPEGYSVSREKKERFSLILESASTNQTSMYLCASSLQGPMNTEAFFGQGTRLTVV.

The chain joins TRBV19 to TRBJ2-2, with TRBD1 matching 9 bases. Germline CDR1 reads LNHDA; CDR2 reads SQIVND (reference sequence). The CDR3 contains 14 residues. V lost 6 bases and J lost 3; bases outside the gene matches: 2. The CDR3 nucleotides are TGTGCCAGTAGGCGGACAGGGGACACCGGGGAGCTGTTTTTT. This translates into CASRRTGDTGELFF.

The chain carries TRBV4-1 and TRBJ2-1; 12 nucleotides agree with TRBD2. The V segment lost 4 bases and the J segment 12 bases; nucleotides outside the gene matches: 13. This CDR3 spans 16 amino acids. The germline gives CDR1 MGHRA, CDR2 YSYEKL. CDR3 sequence (DNA): TGCGCCAGCAGCCGAGAAAGACTAGCGGGAGAGGTGGGGCAGTTCTTC. It translates to CASSRERLAGEVGQFF.

The V and J genes are TRBV5-1 and TRBJ2-7; the D gene is possibly TRBD2 (7 bases). The CDR3 runs to 13 residues. The V gene lost 0 bases and the J gene lost 6 bases, with 10 bases spanning the gap. CDR1 is SGHRS, CDR2 YFSETQ, per germline. The CDR3: CASSLEGGPEQYV. Here the CDR3 DNA reads TGCGCCAGCAGCTTGGAGGGGGGGCCCGAGCAGTACGTC.

This chain uses TRBV5-1 with TRBJ2-6, with D uncertain. The CDR3 runs 14 residues. CDR1 SGHRS and CDR2 YFSETQ come from the germline V gene. Trimming removed 6 bases at V and 6 bases at J, with 13 bases between. The CDR3 DNA is TGCGCCAGCACGTTAAACGAGGTGGCCAACGTCCTGACTTTC. This codes for CASTLNEVANVLTF.

This clone has just one count. J is TRBJ1-1 and V is TRBV7-8; no firm D call. The CDR3 spans 14 residues. Germline assignment: CDR1 SGHVS and CDR2 FQNEAQ. The V end lost 5 bases, the J end lost 3 bases, and 13 bases lay between the germline ends. The CDR3 loop is CASSPTPRDTEAFF. The CDR3 nucleotides read TGTGCCAGCAGCCCAACACCCCGGGACACTGAAGCTTTCTTT.

The chain links TRBV7-2 to TRBJ1-1; D remains unclear. Trimming removed 3 bases at V and 5 bases at J, with 10 bases between. CDR3 length: 13 amino acids. Germline CDR1 SGHTA, CDR2 FQGNSA. The CDR3 sequence: CASSFIGWTEAFF. The CDR3 bases are TGTGCCAGCAGCTTTATCGGGTGGACTGAAGCTTTCTTT.

This chain connects TRBV7-9 to TRBJ2-5, with 14 bases identical to TRBD2. Germline assignment: CDR1 SEHNR and CDR2 FQNEAQ (reference sequence). V shed 4 bases, J shed 0 bases, and the junction held 7 bases outside the gene matches. This CDR3 is built from 18 residues. CDR3 in DNA: TGTGCCAGCAGCTCGGGACTAGCGGGAGTGGGGTACCAAGAGACCCAGTACTTC. Translating gives CASSSGLAGVGYQETQYF.

The genes are TRBV28 and TRBJ2-5; 7 bases line up with TRBD2. The germline V gene has CDR1 MDHEN and CDR2 SYDVKM. CDR3 length equals 16 residues. With V trimmed by 3 bases and J by 9 bases, 16 bases remained unmatched. CDR3 in amino acids: CASSFLGLAAQGAQYF. Here the CDR3 DNA reads TGTGCCAGCAGTTTCCTTGGCCTAGCGGCCCAAGGGGCCCAGTACTTC.

The rearrangement joins TRBV25-1 to TRBJ2-5; a possible D gene is TRBD2 (6 bases). Germline loops: CDR1 MGHDK, CDR2 SYGVNS. V lost 5 bases, J lost 2 bases, and 18 bases lay in between. The CDR3 is 16 amino acids. In nucleotides, the CDR3 is TGTGCCAGCAGTTCTTTCCGGGGGATCCTACAAGAGACCCAGTACTTC. Protein product: CASSSFRGILQETQYF.

The chain employs TRBV19 and TRBJ1-2, with 10 bases identical to TRBD1. This CDR3 comprises 16 residues. Germline V CDR1 and CDR2: LNHDA, SQIVND (reference sequence). After removal of 5 bases from V and 6 bases from J, the junction contained 12 bases not matched to a gene. The CDR3 DNA follows: TGTGCCAGTAGTCCGACCCGGGACAGGGGTTCTCATGGCTACACCTTC. Residues: CASSPTRDRGSHGYTF.

This clone has just one count. V usage is TRBV6-5 and J usage is TRBJ2-1; TRBD2 aligns across 9 bases. CDR1 is MNHEY and CDR2 is SVGAGI in the germline V gene. This CDR3 comprises 15 residues. V lost 5 bases and J lost 4; bases outside the gene matches: 6. CDR3 nucleotides: TGTGCCAGCAGTCGTGGACTAGCGTTATACAATGAGCAGTTCTTC. This sequence encodes CASSRGLALYNEQFF.

With regard to this clone: Other nucleotide sequences from this sample produce the same CDR3. The genes are TRBV5-1 and TRBJ1-2; perhaps TRBD1 as D (5 bases). Germline V CDR1 and CDR2: SGHRS, YFSETQ. The V gene lost 1 base and the J gene lost 1 base, with 8 bases spanning the gap. The CDR3 totals 14 residues. CDR3 protein: CASSLSGGNYGYTF. CDR3 DNA sequence: TGCGCCAGCAGCTTGTCCGGGGGTAACTATGGCTACACCTTC.

The V and J genes are TRBV19 and TRBJ2-4, with 12 bases lining up with TRBD2. Germline V CDR1 and CDR2: LNHDA, SQIVND (reference sequence). V dropped 0 bases and J dropped 0; count of bases not matched to a gene: 6. The CDR3 sequence is 19 residues long. The CDR3 is CASSIDPSGLAGAKNIQYF. CDR3 DNA sequence: TGTGCCAGTAGTATAGACCCTTCGGGACTAGCGGGAGCCAAAAACATTCAGTACTTC.